This TCR beta chain was captured in a study of blood T cell repertoires in COVID-19. Study overall: Material from acute and convalescent COVID-19 was sourced from the United States, Italy and Spain.

The length of the CDR3 is 16 residues. Germline CDR1 is MDHEN and CDR2 is SYDVKM. The V segment lost 5 bases and the J segment 5 bases; nucleotides outside the gene matches: 13. In the original processing: How many nucleated cells were present was estimated from reference gene primer amplification. The data were produced by immunoSEQ multiplex PCR, yet TCRdb's version contains in-frame clones alone and is incomplete. That table furnishes V, J and clone size, whereas the DNA furnished D and trimming. The sample carries about 200,000 clones, roughly 85% recorded once. Across about two dozen US areas, participants ranged in age from roughly 18 to 95 years.

The chain couples TRBV28 to TRBJ1-1; 8 bases match TRBD1. Sequences were obtained from PBMCs or T cells enriched from blood (not recorded which). This receptor was identified in a man between 40 and 49 years old who had recovered from COVID-19. Written as DNA, the CDR3 is TGTGCCAGCAGTCAGACAGGGGCCATCGCGGCTACTGAAGCTTTCTTT. This sequence encodes CASSQTGAIAATEAFF.